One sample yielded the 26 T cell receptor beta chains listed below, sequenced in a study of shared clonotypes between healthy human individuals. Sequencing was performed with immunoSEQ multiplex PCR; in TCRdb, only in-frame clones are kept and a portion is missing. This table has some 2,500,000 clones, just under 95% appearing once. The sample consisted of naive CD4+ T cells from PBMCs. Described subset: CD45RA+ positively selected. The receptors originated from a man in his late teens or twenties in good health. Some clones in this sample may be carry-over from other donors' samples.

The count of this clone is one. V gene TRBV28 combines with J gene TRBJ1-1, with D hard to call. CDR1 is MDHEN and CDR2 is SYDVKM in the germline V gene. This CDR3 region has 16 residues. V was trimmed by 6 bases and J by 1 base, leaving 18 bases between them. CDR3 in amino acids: CASSPSGEEPNTEAFF. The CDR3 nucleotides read TGTGCCAGCAGCCCCTCTGGGGAGGAACCGAACACTGAAGCTTTCTTT.

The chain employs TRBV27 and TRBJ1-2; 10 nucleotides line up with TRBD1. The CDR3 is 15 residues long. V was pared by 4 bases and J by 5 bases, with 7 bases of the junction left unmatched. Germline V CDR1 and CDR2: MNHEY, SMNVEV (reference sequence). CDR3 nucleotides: TGTGCCAGCAGTTCCCTAGGACAGGGGGGTTATGGCTACACCTTC. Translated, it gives CASSSLGQGGYGYTF.

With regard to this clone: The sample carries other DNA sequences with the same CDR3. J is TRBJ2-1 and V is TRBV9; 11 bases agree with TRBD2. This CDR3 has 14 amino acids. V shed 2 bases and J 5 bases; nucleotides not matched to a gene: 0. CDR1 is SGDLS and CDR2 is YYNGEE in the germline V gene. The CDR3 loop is CASSVTSGNNEQFF. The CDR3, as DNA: TGTGCCAGCAGCGTGACTAGCGGGAACAATGAGCAGTTCTTC.

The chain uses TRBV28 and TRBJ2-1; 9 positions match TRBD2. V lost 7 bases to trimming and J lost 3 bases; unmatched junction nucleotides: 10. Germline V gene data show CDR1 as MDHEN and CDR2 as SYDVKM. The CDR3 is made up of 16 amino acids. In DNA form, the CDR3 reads TGTGCCAGCACTACGGGCGGGAGGGCCCTCTACAATGAGCAGTTCTTC. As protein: CASTTGGRALYNEQFF.

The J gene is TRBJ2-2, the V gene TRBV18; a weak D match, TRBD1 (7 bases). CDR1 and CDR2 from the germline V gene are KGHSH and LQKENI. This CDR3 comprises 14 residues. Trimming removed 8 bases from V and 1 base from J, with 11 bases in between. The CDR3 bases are TGTGCCAGCGCGGGACAGCTGAACACCGGGGAGCTGTTTTTT. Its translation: CASAGQLNTGELFF.

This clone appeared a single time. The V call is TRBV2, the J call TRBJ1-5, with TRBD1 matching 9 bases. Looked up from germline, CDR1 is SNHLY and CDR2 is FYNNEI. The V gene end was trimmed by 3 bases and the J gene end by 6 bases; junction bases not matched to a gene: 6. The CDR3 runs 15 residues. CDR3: CASSDEGQGGQPQHF. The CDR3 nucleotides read TGTGCCAGCAGTGATGAGGGACAGGGTGGTCAGCCCCAGCATTTT.

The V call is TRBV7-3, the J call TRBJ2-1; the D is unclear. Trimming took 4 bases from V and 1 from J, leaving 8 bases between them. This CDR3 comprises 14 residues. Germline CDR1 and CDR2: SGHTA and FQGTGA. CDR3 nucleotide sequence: TGTGCCAGCAGCTCCGAGGCATCCTACAATGAGCAGTTCTTC. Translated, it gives CASSSEASYNEQFF.

CDR3 loop: CASSYASTSRSSYNEQFF. The CDR3 coding sequence is TGTGCCAGCAGTTACGCTTCGACTAGCAGGAGCTCCTACAATGAGCAGTTCTTC. V gene TRBV28 combines with J gene TRBJ2-1, with 7 bases fitting TRBD2. The V gene's germline CDR1 is MDHEN and CDR2 SYDVKM. V shed 4 bases, J shed 0 bases, and the junction held 12 bases outside the gene matches. CDR3 length: 18 amino acids.

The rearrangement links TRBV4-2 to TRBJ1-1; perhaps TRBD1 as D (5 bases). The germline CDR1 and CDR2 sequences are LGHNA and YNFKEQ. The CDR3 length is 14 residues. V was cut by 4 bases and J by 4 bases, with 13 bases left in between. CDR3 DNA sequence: TGTGCCAGCAGCCCCGCGACAGAGGGCACTGAAGCTTTCTTT. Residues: CASSPATEGTEAFF.

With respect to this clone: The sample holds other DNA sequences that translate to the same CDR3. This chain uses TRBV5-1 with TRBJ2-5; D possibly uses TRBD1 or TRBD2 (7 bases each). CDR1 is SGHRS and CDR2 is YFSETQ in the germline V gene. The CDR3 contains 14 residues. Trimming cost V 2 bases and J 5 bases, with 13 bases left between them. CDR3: CASSLQGRGETQYF. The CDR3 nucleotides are TGCGCCAGCAGCTTACAGGGGCGGGGGGAGACCCAGTACTTC.

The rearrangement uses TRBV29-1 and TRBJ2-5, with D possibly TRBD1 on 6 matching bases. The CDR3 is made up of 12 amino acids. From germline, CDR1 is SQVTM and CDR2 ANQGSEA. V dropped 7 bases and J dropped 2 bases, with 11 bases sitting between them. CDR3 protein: CSGRTDQETQYF. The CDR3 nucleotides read TGCAGCGGGCGGACAGATCAAGAGACCCAGTACTTC.

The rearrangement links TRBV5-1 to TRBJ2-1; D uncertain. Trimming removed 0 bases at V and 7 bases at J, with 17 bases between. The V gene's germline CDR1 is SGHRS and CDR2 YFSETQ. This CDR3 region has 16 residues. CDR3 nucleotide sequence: TGCGCCAGCAGCTTGGGTCCTTCTCCCCTCCCTAATGAGCAGTTCTTC. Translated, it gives CASSLGPSPLPNEQFF.

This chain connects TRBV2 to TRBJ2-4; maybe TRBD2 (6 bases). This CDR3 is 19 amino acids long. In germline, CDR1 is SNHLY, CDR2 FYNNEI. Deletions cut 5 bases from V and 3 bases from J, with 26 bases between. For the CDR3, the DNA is TGTGCCAGCAGTCTCCGACTAGTCGGGAGTGTTGGGGTCAAAAACATTCAGTACTTC. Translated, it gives CASSLRLVGSVGVKNIQYF.

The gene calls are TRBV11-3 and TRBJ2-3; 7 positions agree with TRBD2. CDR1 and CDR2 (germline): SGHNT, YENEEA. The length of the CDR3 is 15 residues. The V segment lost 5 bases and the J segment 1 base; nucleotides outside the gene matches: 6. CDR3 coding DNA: TGTGCCAGCAGCCCTAGCGGAGGGGGCACAGATACGCAGTATTTT. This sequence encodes CASSPSGGGTDTQYF.

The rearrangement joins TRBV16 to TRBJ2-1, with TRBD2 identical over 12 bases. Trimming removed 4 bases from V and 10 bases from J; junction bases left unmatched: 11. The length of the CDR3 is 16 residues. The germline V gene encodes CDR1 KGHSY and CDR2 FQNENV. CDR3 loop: CASSPWTSGKDGEQFF. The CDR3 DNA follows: TGTGCCAGCAGCCCTTGGACTAGCGGGAAGGACGGGGAGCAGTTCTTC. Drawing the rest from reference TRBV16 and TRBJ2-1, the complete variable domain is GEEVAQTPKHLVRGEGQKAKLYCAPIKGHSYVFWYQQVLKNEFKFLISFQNENVFDETGMPKERFSAKCLPNSPCSLEIQATKLEDSAVYFCASSPWTSGKDGEQFFGPGTRLTVL.

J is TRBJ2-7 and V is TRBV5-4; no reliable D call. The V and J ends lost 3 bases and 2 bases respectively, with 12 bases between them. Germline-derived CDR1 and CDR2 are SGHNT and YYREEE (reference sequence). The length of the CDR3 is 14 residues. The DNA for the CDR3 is TGTGCCAGCAGCTCTCCTGGGGAAACCTACGAGCAGTACTTC. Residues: CASSSPGETYEQYF.

DNA for the CDR3: TGTGCCAGCAGCCAGGGACCACTCTCTGGAAACACCATATATTTT. Translating gives CASSQGPLSGNTIYF. The chain is built from TRBV7-3 and TRBJ1-3; D might be TRBD1 (5 bases). The CDR3 sequence is 15 residues long. Trimming pared 5 bases from V and 0 bases from J, leaving 11 bases between. The germline V gene has CDR1 SGHTA and CDR2 FQGTGA.

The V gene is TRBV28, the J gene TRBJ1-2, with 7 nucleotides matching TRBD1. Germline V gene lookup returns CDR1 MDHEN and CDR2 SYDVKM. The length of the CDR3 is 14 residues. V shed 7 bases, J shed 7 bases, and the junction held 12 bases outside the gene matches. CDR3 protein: CASITSTGTRGYTF. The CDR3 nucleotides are TGTGCCAGCATTACATCGACAGGGACGCGTGGCTACACCTTC.

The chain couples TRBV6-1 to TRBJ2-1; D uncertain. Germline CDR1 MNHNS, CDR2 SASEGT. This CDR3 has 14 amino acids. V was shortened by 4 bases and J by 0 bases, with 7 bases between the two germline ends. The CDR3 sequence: CASSVPFSYNEQFF. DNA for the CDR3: TGTGCCAGCAGTGTTCCTTTCTCCTACAATGAGCAGTTCTTC.

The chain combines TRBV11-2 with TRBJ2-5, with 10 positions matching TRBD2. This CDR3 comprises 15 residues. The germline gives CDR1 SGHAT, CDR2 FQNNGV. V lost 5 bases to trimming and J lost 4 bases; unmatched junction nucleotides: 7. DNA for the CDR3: TGTGCCAGCAGCCTAGCGGGAGACTTCAGAGAGACCCAGTACTTC. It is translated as CASSLAGDFRETQYF.

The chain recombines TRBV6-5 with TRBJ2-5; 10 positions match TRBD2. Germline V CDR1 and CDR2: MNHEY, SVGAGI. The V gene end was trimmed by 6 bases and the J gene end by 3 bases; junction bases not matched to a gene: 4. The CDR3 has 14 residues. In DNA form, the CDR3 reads TGTGCCAGCAGAGGAAGCGGGAGGGAAGAGACCCAGTACTTC. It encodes CASRGSGREETQYF.

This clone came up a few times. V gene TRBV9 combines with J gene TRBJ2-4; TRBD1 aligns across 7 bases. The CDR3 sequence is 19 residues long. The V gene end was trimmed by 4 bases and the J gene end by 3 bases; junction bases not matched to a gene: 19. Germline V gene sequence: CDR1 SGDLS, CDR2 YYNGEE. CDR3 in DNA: TGTGCCAGCAGCCCGAACCTTCTGACAGGGAATCGTAGCAAAAACATTCAGTACTTC. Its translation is CASSPNLLTGNRSKNIQYF.

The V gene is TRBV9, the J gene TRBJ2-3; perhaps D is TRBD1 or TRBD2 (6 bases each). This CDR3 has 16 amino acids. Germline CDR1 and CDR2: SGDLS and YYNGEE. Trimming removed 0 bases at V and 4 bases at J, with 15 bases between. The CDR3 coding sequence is TGTGCCAGCAGCGTAGGAGGGAGGACAGTAGCAGATACGCAGTATTTT. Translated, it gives CASSVGGRTVADTQYF.

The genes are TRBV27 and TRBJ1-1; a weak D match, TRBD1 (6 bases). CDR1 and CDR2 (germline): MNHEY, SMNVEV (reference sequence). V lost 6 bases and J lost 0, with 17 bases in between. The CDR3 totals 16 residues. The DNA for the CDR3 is TGTGCCAGCAGGTCTACCACAGGGTTTTTGAACACTGAAGCTTTCTTT. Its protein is CASRSTTGFLNTEAFF.

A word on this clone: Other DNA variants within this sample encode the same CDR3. The CDR3 nucleotides are TGCGCCAGCAGCCGGGACGGTACCTACGAGCAGTACTTC. It translates to CASSRDGTYEQYF. The V gene is TRBV5-1, the J gene TRBJ2-7; either TRBD1 or TRBD2 may supply D (5 bases each). Germline loops: CDR1 SGHRS, CDR2 YFSETQ. This CDR3 is 13 amino acids long. V lost 4 bases and J lost 2, with 10 bases in between.

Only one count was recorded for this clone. CDR3 sequence reads: CASSSPRELYGYTF. The CDR3 nucleotides are TGTGCCAGCAGCTCCCCCCGAGAACTCTATGGCTACACCTTC. The rearrangement uses TRBV11-2 and TRBJ1-2, with D unclear. Trimming pared 4 bases from V and 4 bases from J, leaving 13 bases between. CDR1 and CDR2 from the germline V gene are SGHAT and FQNNGV. The CDR3 sequence is 14 residues long.